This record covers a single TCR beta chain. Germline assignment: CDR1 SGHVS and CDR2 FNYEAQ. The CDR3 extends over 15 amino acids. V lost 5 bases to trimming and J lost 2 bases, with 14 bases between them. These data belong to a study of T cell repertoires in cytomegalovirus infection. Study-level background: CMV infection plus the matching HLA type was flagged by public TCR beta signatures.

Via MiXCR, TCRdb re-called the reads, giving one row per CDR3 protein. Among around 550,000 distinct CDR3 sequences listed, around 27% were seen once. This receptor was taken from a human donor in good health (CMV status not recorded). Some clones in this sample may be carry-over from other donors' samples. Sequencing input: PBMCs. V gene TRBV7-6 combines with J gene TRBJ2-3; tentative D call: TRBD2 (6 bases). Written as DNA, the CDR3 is TGTGCCAGCAGCATGGGACTTGTACTCACAGATACGCAGTATTTT. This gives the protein CASSMGLVLTDTQYF.